These 26 T cell receptor beta chains were sequenced from one sample in a study of PD-1 blockade in mismatch repair-deficient tumors. TCRdb's copy holds only in-frame clones and misses some; the assay was immunoSEQ multiplex PCR. Of 90,000 to 130,000 clones listed, about 80% are singletons. The sample in question was peripheral blood, obtained about 60 weeks after starting pembrolizumab. The receptor set was obtained from an adult with mismatch repair-deficient cancer.

This rearrangement joins TRBV30 to TRBJ1-5; 7 positions agree with TRBD1. V gave up 0 bases and J gave up 6 bases; unmatched junction bases: 5. CDR3 size: 14 residues. Germline CDR1 GTSNPN, CDR2 SVGIG (reference sequence). Here the CDR3 DNA reads TGTGCCTGGAGTGTGGAGACAGGGCCTCAGCCCCAGCATTTT. It specifies CAWSVETGPQPQHF.

This chain links TRBV7-6 with TRBJ1-1; 9 nucleotides align to TRBD1. V dropped 4 bases and J dropped 2; count of bases not matched to a gene: 2. CDR1 and CDR2 from the germline V gene are SGHVS and FNYEAQ. CDR3 length equals 14 residues. The CDR3 loop reads CASSSQGANTEAFF. The CDR3 DNA follows: TGTGCCAGCAGCTCACAGGGGGCTAACACTGAAGCTTTCTTT.

This clone was detected once. V usage is TRBV19 and J usage is TRBJ1-2; a weak D match, TRBD1 (5 bases). V was trimmed by 8 bases and J by 3 bases, leaving 13 bases between them. This CDR3 comprises 13 residues. Looked up from germline, CDR1 is LNHDA and CDR2 is SQIVND (reference sequence). CDR3 nucleotide sequence: TGTGCCAGTCTTAACCGGGACTACTATGGCTACACCTTC. Its translation: CASLNRDYYGYTF.

This clone was counted once. This chain links TRBV7-3 with TRBJ2-6; D not resolved. The germline V gene encodes CDR1 SGHTA and CDR2 FQGTGA. V lost 2 bases, J lost 0 bases, and 5 bases lay in between. The CDR3 covers 15 residues. The DNA for the CDR3 is TGTGCCAGCAGCTTAGCGGTCTCTGGGGCCAACGTCCTGACTTTC. Protein product: CASSLAVSGANVLTF.

The chain uses TRBV20-1 and TRBJ2-7, with D perhaps given as TRBD1 or TRBD2 (5 bases each). CDR3 length: 11 residues. Germline V gene data show CDR1 as DFQATT and CDR2 as SNEGSKA (reference sequence). V was clipped by 2 bases and J by 7 bases, with 9 bases between them. The chain's CDR3 is CSARQWGEQYF. In nucleotides, the CDR3 is TGCAGTGCTAGACAATGGGGGGAGCAGTACTTC.

This clone rates as medium-sized (0.01 to 0.1%). CDR3 sequence (DNA): TGTGCCAGCAGCGGGAGCCCTTTTGACGAGCAGTACTTC. It yields the protein CASSGSPFDEQYF. The chain carries TRBV9 and TRBJ2-7; no firm D call. Germline V gene sequence: CDR1 SGDLS, CDR2 YYNGEE. The V end lost 3 bases, the J end lost 5 bases, and 12 bases lay between the germline ends. The CDR3 is made up of 13 amino acids.

V gene TRBV15 combines with J gene TRBJ1-2, with D possibly being TRBD1 (6 bases). The CDR3 is 15 residues long. CDR1 is LNHNV, CDR2 YYDKDF, per germline (reference sequence). Trimming removed 3 bases at V and 13 bases at J, with 24 bases between. CDR3 DNA: TGTGCCACCAGCAGCAGACGGGACATGGATTCTGGGGGCACCTTC. It is translated as CATSSRRDMDSGGTF. Supplemented by reference TRBV15 and TRBJ1-2, the full variable domain reads DAMVIQNPRYQVTQFGKPVTLSCSQTLNHNVMYWYQQKSSQAPKLLFHYYDKDFNNEADTPDNFQSRRPNTSFCFLDIRSPGLGDTAMYLCATSSRRDMDSGGTFGSGTRLTVV.

The chain carries TRBV15 and TRBJ1-5; D unresolved. This CDR3 has 14 amino acids. CDR1 and CDR2 (germline): LNHNV, YYDKDF (reference sequence). Trimming shortened V by 5 bases and J by 2 bases, and 10 bases separated the two germline ends. As DNA, the CDR3 is TGTGCCACCAGCCGGGGTAATGGCAATCAGCCCCAGCATTTT. Translated: CATSRGNGNQPQHF.

This clone was found many times. This rearrangement joins TRBV4-3 to TRBJ2-7; D might be TRBD1 or TRBD2, each matching 5 bases. Germline CDR1 LGHNA, CDR2 YSLEER. CDR3 length equals 13 residues. Trimming pared 4 bases from V and 5 bases from J, leaving 12 bases between. In nucleotides, the CDR3 is TGCGCCAGCAGCCCCCAGGGAGAGGACGAGCAGTACTTC. It specifies CASSPQGEDEQYF.

The chain is built from TRBV10-3 and TRBJ1-2, with D maybe TRBD1 (5 bases). CDR3 length: 14 amino acids. V dropped 6 bases and J dropped 0 bases, with 11 bases sitting between them. Looked up from germline, CDR1 is ENHRY and CDR2 is SYGVKD. DNA of the CDR3: TGTGCCATCAGATTGGACACTGCTAACTATGGCTACACCTTC. It translates to CAIRLDTANYGYTF.

This chain connects TRBV15 to TRBJ2-2, with 16 positions matching TRBD2. The germline V gene encodes CDR1 LNHNV and CDR2 YYDKDF (reference sequence). The V segment lost 3 bases and the J segment 5 bases; nucleotides outside the gene matches: 9. This CDR3 has 19 residues. The CDR3 loop reads CATSSMGLAGGPGTGELFF. As DNA, the CDR3 is TGTGCCACCAGCAGCATGGGACTAGCGGGAGGGCCGGGGACCGGGGAGCTGTTTTTT.

This clone was counted once. The chain joins TRBV4-1 to TRBJ2-6, with D uncertain. Germline CDR1 MGHRA, CDR2 YSYEKL. The CDR3 covers 16 residues. V was shortened by 0 bases and J by 0 bases, with 6 bases between the two germline ends. In nucleotides, the CDR3 is TGCGCCAGCAGCCAAGATCAGAACTCTGGGGCCAACGTCCTGACTTTC. This encodes CASSQDQNSGANVLTF.

The chain carries TRBV6-5 and TRBJ1-2, with 9 positions matching TRBD1. V lost 4 bases to trimming and J lost 8 bases; unmatched junction nucleotides: 14. The CDR3 contains 16 residues. The germline V gene has CDR1 MNHEY and CDR2 SVGAGI. Here the CDR3 reads CASSSDRGFLWLGYTF. The CDR3 region has the DNA TGTGCCAGCAGTTCCGACAGGGGGTTCTTATGGCTAGGCTACACCTTC.

The rearrangement links TRBV5-8 to TRBJ2-5; 7 nucleotides match TRBD2. The trim removed 4 bases at V and 5 bases at J, leaving 5 bases unmatched. The germline gives CDR1 SGHTS, CDR2 YDEGEE. The length of the CDR3 is 13 residues. Here the CDR3 reads CASSPAGVETQYF. The DNA for the CDR3 is TGTGCCAGCAGCCCTGCGGGAGTTGAGACCCAGTACTTC. The variable domain in full, with the rest retrieved from reference TRBV5-8 and TRBJ2-5, is EAGVTQSPTHLIKTRGQQATLRCSPISGHTSVYWYQQALGLGLQFLLWYDEGEERNRGNFPPRFSGRQFPNYSSELNVNALELEDSALYLCASSPAGVETQYFGPGTRLLVL.

The genes are TRBV11-2 and TRBJ2-5; possibly TRBD2 for D (5 bases). There are 14 residues in the CDR3. Trimming pared 6 bases from V and 5 bases from J, leaving 16 bases between. CDR1 and CDR2 from the germline V gene are SGHAT and FQNNGV. The DNA for the CDR3 is TGTGCCAGCAGTGGGTTTGGTACGGGGGAGACCCAGTACTTC. It specifies CASSGFGTGETQYF.

The rearrangement links TRBV5-4 to TRBJ2-1, with TRBD2 matching over 11 bases. This CDR3 has 14 amino acids. V shed 5 bases and J 8 bases; nucleotides not matched to a gene: 6. Per the germline V gene, CDR1 is SGHNT and CDR2 is YYREEE (reference sequence). The CDR3 coding sequence is TGTGCCAGCAGGGTAGCGGGAGGGCCCTATGAGCAGTTCTTC. Residues: CASRVAGGPYEQFF.

The rearrangement links TRBV7-9 to TRBJ2-1, with a possible D match to TRBD2 (5 bases). Germline V gene data show CDR1 as SEHNR and CDR2 as FQNEAQ (reference sequence). The CDR3 covers 14 residues. V shed 4 bases and J shed 3 bases, with 10 bases lying between them. CDR3 coding DNA: TGTGCCAGCAGCTCTATAGGACTCTACAATGAGCAGTTCTTC. Its protein product is CASSSIGLYNEQFF.

V usage is TRBV5-4 and J usage is TRBJ2-2; D remains ambiguous. Germline loops: CDR1 SGHNT, CDR2 YYREEE (reference sequence). Trimming took 4 bases from V and 0 from J, leaving 19 bases between them. This CDR3 contains 18 residues. As DNA, the CDR3 is TGTGCCAGCAGCCCGGGTTGGTGGGCGGCGGCGAACACCGGGGAGCTGTTTTTT. Protein sequence: CASSPGWWAAANTGELFF.

The chain links TRBV7-2 to TRBJ1-2; D may be TRBD1 (5 bases). CDR1 and CDR2 (germline): SGHTA, FQGNSA. The CDR3 consists of 14 residues. Trimming took 2 bases from V and 2 from J, leaving 9 bases between them. CDR3: CASSLHAGNYGYTF. CDR3 bases: TGTGCCAGCAGCTTACACGCAGGGAACTATGGCTACACCTTC. Full variable domain (remainder filled in from reference TRBV7-2 and TRBJ1-2): GAGVSQSPSNKVTEKGKDVELRCDPISGHTALYWYRQSLGQGLEFLIYFQGNSAPDKSGLPSDRFSAERTGGSVSTLTIQRTQQEDSAVYLCASSLHAGNYGYTFGSGTRLTVV.

V gene TRBV28 combines with J gene TRBJ1-2; D possibly corresponds to TRBD1 (6 bases). Trimming shortened V by 5 bases and J by 1 base, and 14 bases separated the two germline ends. From germline, CDR1 is MDHEN and CDR2 SYDVKM. CDR3 length: 15 amino acids. The CDR3 bases are TGTGCCAGCAGTCCCGGAGGGGGGGGTAACTATGGCTACACCTTC. As protein: CASSPGGGGNYGYTF.

J is TRBJ2-3 and V is TRBV29-1, with TRBD2 identical over 13 bases. J gave up 2 bases and V 6 bases, and 5 bases lay outside the gene matches. There are 15 residues in the CDR3. Germline CDR1 reads SQVTM; CDR2 reads ANQGSEA. The CDR3 DNA reads TGCAGCGTGGACGGGACTAGCGGGACCACAGATACGCAGTATTTT. It yields the protein CSVDGTSGTTDTQYF.

The genes are TRBV6-5 and TRBJ2-7; D is unclear. The V gene's germline CDR1 is MNHEY and CDR2 SVGAGI. Trimming removed 6 bases at V and 2 bases at J, with 11 bases between. CDR3 length: 13 residues. DNA for the CDR3: TGTGCCAGCAGCCCCAGGATAGCCTACGAGCAGTACTTC. Amino acids: CASSPRIAYEQYF.

The chain recombines TRBV9 with TRBJ2-1; D might be TRBD1 (6 bases). From germline, CDR1 is SGDLS and CDR2 YYNGEE. Trimming left V 4 bases short and J 4 bases short, with 12 bases between. CDR3 size: 14 residues. CDR3 nucleotides: TGTGCCAGCAGCTTCCGGGACACATACAATGAGCAGTTCTTC. It is translated as CASSFRDTYNEQFF. The variable domain in full, completed from reference TRBV9 and TRBJ2-1, reads DSGVTQTPKHLITATGQRVTLRCSPRSGDLSVYWYQQSLDQGLQFLIQYYNGEERAKGNILERFSAQQFPDLHSELNLSSLELGDSALYFCASSFRDTYNEQFFGPGTRLTVL.

The rearrangement links TRBV13 to TRBJ2-7, with 7 nucleotides matching TRBD1. Germline V lookup: CDR1 PRHDT, CDR2 FYEKMQ (reference sequence). V lost 6 bases, J lost 0 bases, and 8 bases stayed unmatched. CDR3 length: 15 amino acids. The CDR3 region has the DNA TGTGCCAGCAGATCGACAGGGAATAGCTCCTACGAGCAGTACTTC. Translation gives CASRSTGNSSYEQYF.

The chain couples TRBV11-2 to TRBJ1-2, with TRBD1 identical over 7 bases. CDR3 size: 15 residues. Germline CDR1 and CDR2: SGHAT and FQNNGV. J gave up 4 bases and V 4 bases, and 9 bases lay outside the gene matches. The chain's CDR3 is CASSSEPGGLYGYTF. The CDR3 nucleotides read TGTGCCAGCAGCTCGGAGCCAGGGGGGCTCTATGGCTACACCTTC.

This clone showed up just once. The chain uses TRBV4-1 and TRBJ1-2; a weak D match, TRBD1 (5 bases). The CDR3 spans 16 residues. With 1 base removed from V and 4 bases from J, the gap between germline ends came to 16 bases. The germline V gene encodes CDR1 MGHRA and CDR2 YSYEKL. CDR3 nucleotide sequence: TGCGCCAGCAGCCAAGGGATCCCCGCCAGGGTCTATGGCTACACCTTC. This sequence encodes CASSQGIPARVYGYTF.